This T cell receptor beta chain derives from a study of monozygotic twins with inflammatory bowel disease. TCRdb re-called the 5' RACE reads and shows each CDR3 protein once, DNA omitted. Its table records about 380,000 distinct CDR3 sequences. Overall study results and limits: Variability may have been added to patient repertoires by differing immunosuppressive treatments. Researchers were unable to tell different T cell subtypes apart. Versus healthy twins, IBD patients showed fewer clonotypes shared with others, especially with disease activity.

As for this clonotype: The antigen remains unidentified.

Looked up from germline, CDR1 is DFQATT and CDR2 is SNEGSKA (reference sequence). This CDR3 spans 11 amino acids. The V call is TRBV20-1, the J call TRBJ1-1; checking the TCRdb D call of TRBD1 is not possible without DNA. This sequence was found in a human donor with ulcerative colitis or Crohn's disease, or a healthy co-twin of an affected twin (not recorded which). The material sequenced was blood. CDR3 loop: CSAAPRAEAFF.